This T cell receptor beta chain stems from a study of response to subunit inactivated influenza vaccine. As for this clonotype: Its target is unknown.

TCRdb re-called the RT-PCR reads with MiXCR, one entry per CDR3 protein. The table has 400,000 to 550,000 distinct CDR3 sequences, over 25% seen once. This CDR3 is built from 13 residues. Trimming left V 3 bases short and J 0 bases short, with 9 bases between. Germline V gene lookup returns CDR1 SQVTM and CDR2 ANQGSEA. General observations from the study: Few new T cells, the authors suggested, are recruited by each seasonal influenza vaccination.

Sequences were derived from CD4+ T cells sorted from PBMCs, sampled 4 to 6 days after vaccination. This chain joins TRBV29-1 and TRBJ2-7; D remains ambiguous. The sequence was collected from a middle-aged man who received an inactivated influenza vaccine. The CDR3 DNA reads as TGCAGCGTTGAGTCTCCCATCTCCTACGAGCAGTACTTC. Protein sequence: CSVESPISYEQYF.